This is a list of T cell receptor beta chains from one sample in a study of T cell responses to AZD1222 COVID-19 vaccine. Profiled with immunoSEQ multiplex PCR; TCRdb holds only in-frame clones, not every one. The sample consists of under 70,000 clones, around four fifths of them appearing once. The source was peripheral blood, collected on day 0 of AZD1222 vaccination. These receptors were taken from an adult in good health. CDR3s include the opening cysteine and the closing phenylalanine or tryptophan. D genes are given only for firm matches. Clone size is shown for a subset of rows, as once, few, many or a class of expanded clone.

D gene	V gene	clone size	J gene	CDR3 protein	CDR3 DNA
TRBD1	TRBV5-5	-	TRBJ1-3	CASSGDRGDTIYF	TGTGCCAGCAGCGGGGACAGGGGAGACACCATATATTTT
-	TRBV7-2	-	TRBJ2-1	CASSLEGTLYNEQFF	TGTGCCAGCAGCTTAGAAGGGACTCTCTACAATGAGCAGTTCTTC
-	TRBV9	few	TRBJ2-2	CASSVTGNTGELFF	TGTGCCAGCAGCGTAACCGGGAACACCGGGGAGCTGTTTTTT
-	TRBV19	-	TRBJ1-3	CASSDTGFTGNTIYF	TGTGCCAGTAGCGATACTGGGTTTACAGGAAACACCATATATTTT
-	TRBV3-1/TRBV3-2	few	TRBJ1-5	CASSQGTSVASNQPQHF	TGTGCCAGCAGCCAAGGAACTAGTGTTGCAAGCAATCAGCCCCAGCATTTT
-	TRBV15	-	TRBJ2-1	CATSREGFPSYNEQFF	TGTGCCACCAGCAGAGAAGGGTTCCCCTCCTACAATGAGCAGTTCTTC
-	TRBV3-1/TRBV3-2	-	TRBJ1-4	CASSHRGGEKLFF	TGTGCCAGCAGCCACAGGGGAGGGGAAAAACTGTTTTTT
-	TRBV5-1	-	TRBJ1-4	CASSLYYLGEKLFF	TGCGCCAGCAGCTTGTATTATCTTGGGGAAAAACTGTTTTTT
-	TRBV23-1	once	TRBJ1-5	CASSQSLGLQPQHF	TGCGCCAGCAGTCAATCGTTGGGGCTTCAGCCCCAGCATTTT
-	TRBV28	-	TRBJ1-6	CASSLALHLHF	TGTGCCAGCAGTTTAGCCCTCCACCTCCACTTT
-	TRBV3-1/TRBV3-2	few	TRBJ2-5	CASSQFQGNLQETQYF	TGTGCCAGCAGTCAATTTCAGGGAAACCTTCAAGAGACCCAGTACTTC
-	TRBV5-1	-	TRBJ2-1	CASSLGDRDGSGEQFF	TGCGCCAGCAGCTTGGGTGATAGAGATGGATCCGGTGAGCAGTTCTTC
TRBD1	TRBV6-5	-	TRBJ1-2	CASSSPGQGEGYGYTF	TGTGCCAGCAGTTCCCCGGGACAGGGGGAAGGCTATGGCTACACCTTC
-	TRBV30	-	TRBJ1-1	CAWGIAGTEAFF	TGTGCCTGGGGGATCGCCGGGACAGAAGCTTTCTTT
TRBD2	TRBV28	-	TRBJ2-1	CASSHTTSGFGEQFF	TGTGCCAGCAGTCATACGACTAGCGGGTTTGGTGAGCAGTTCTTC
-	TRBV6-2/TRBV6-3	-	TRBJ2-5	CASSRTIEETQYF	TGTGCCAGCAGTAGGACAATAGAAGAGACCCAGTACTTC
-	TRBV14	-	TRBJ2-1	CASSRLFASWHNEQFF	TGTGCCAGCAGCCGCCTTTTTGCTAGCTGGCACAATGAGCAGTTCTTC
TRBD2	TRBV5-1	-	TRBJ2-1	CASSLATSGANEQFF	TGCGCCAGCAGCTTGGCCACTAGCGGGGCCAATGAGCAGTTCTTC
-	TRBV4-3	-	TRBJ1-4	CASSQDFGNEKLFF	TGCGCCAGCAGCCAAGACTTCGGGAATGAAAAACTGTTTTTT
-	TRBV27	-	TRBJ2-7	CASSSPYEQYF	TGTGCCAGCAGTTCCCCCTACGAGCAGTACTTC
-	TRBV19	-	TRBJ1-5	CASNQRNQPQHF	TGTGCCAGTAACCAGCGCAATCAGCCCCAGCATTTT
-	TRBV7-9	-	TRBJ1-2	CASSSTENYGYTF	TGTGCCAGCAGCAGTACAGAGAACTATGGCTACACCTTC
-	TRBV7-9	-	TRBJ2-2	CASSPGGLTTGELFF	TGTGCCAGCAGCCCTGGTGGGCTAACGACCGGGGAGCTGTTTTTT
TRBD1	TRBV19	-	TRBJ1-1	CASSIVGRTGRNTEAFF	TGTGCCAGTAGTATAGTGGGCCGGACAGGGAGGAACACTGAAGCTTTCTTT
-	TRBV19	once	TRBJ1-1	CASSIPGSSFTEAFF	TGTGCCAGTAGTATCCCAGGTTCCTCGTTCACTGAAGCTTTCTTT
-	TRBV4-3	once	TRBJ2-2	CASSQEAGSGELFF	TGCGCCAGCAGCCAAGAGGCTGGGTCCGGGGAGCTGTTTTTT
-	TRBV28	-	TRBJ2-1	CASTFDQSYNEQFF	TGTGCCAGCACCTTCGACCAATCCTACAATGAGCAGTTCTTC
-	TRBV29-1	once	TRBJ2-1	CSAQRGSETEQFF	TGCAGCGCCCAGCGTGGGAGCGAGACTGAGCAGTTCTTC
TRBD1	TRBV25-1	-	TRBJ1-1	CASSNRGGTEAFF	TGTGCCAGCAGTAACAGGGGGGGCACTGAAGCTTTCTTT
-	TRBV28	-	TRBJ2-1	CASSLIPNEQFF	TGTGCCAGCAGCCTAATCCCGAATGAGCAGTTCTTC
-	TRBV27	-	TRBJ2-1	CASRWTEYNEQFF	TGTGCCAGCAGGTGGACGGAATACAATGAGCAGTTCTTC